The source of this T cell receptor (beta chain) is a study of graft-versus-host responses after intestinal transplantation. TCRdb's copy holds only in-frame clones and misses some; the assay was immunoSEQ multiplex PCR. Of around 89,000 clones in the sample, 80% to 95% were seen once. Trimming at V came to 5 bases and at J to 3 bases, leaving 5 bases not matched to a gene. Germline CDR1 SGHNT, CDR2 YENEEA. The CDR3 loop spans 14 amino acids. Comments on this clone: Its antigen is unidentified.

This chain connects TRBV11-3 to TRBJ2-7; 9 positions agree with TRBD1. The sequencing here drew on unstimulated CD8+ T cells sorted from spleen or lymph node cells, taken before transplant. This TCR came from a human donor who was the organ donor for an intestinal transplant. The CDR3 protein is CASSATGGDYEQYF. The CDR3 DNA follows: TGTGCCAGCAGCGCGACAGGGGGAGACTACGAGCAGTACTTC. The variable domain in full, with the rest retrieved from reference TRBV11-3 and TRBJ2-7, is EAGVVQSPRYKIIEKKQPVAFWCNPISGHNTLYWYLQNLGQGPELLIRYENEEAVDDSQLPKDRFSAERLKGVDSTLKIQPAELGDSAVYLCASSATGGDYEQYFGPGTRLTVT.